This TCR beta chain was sequenced during a study of ipilimumab plus nivolumab after autologous stem cell transplantation. Study information: Median doses per patient: a few ipilimumab, about 8 nivolumab. The DLBCL cohort had primary refractory and relapsed disease, with 18-month progression-free survival of about 86% and 29%.

Here immunoSEQ multiplex PCR was the method, and the copy in TCRdb shows in-frame clones only, minus some. This table holds fewer than 85,000 clones, approximately 83% found once. Germline trimming cut 7 bases from V and 6 bases from J; bases unmatched to any gene: 11. In germline, CDR1 is LGHNT, CDR2 FRNRAP. CDR3 length: 15 amino acids. Starting 14 to 28 days after autologous transplant, ipilimumab 1 mg/kg was given. Sample: PBMCs, taken in a trial of ipilimumab plus nivolumab as post-transplant consolidation. The rearrangement uses TRBV12-5 and TRBJ2-3, with TRBD2 identical over 9 bases. The sequence came from a male donor with diffuse large B-cell lymphoma. The CDR3 sequence: CASDLSGGPSDTQYF. The CDR3 DNA follows: TGTGCTAGTGACCTTAGCGGGGGACCTTCTGATACGCAGTATTTT. The variable domain in full, with the rest retrieved from reference TRBV12-5 and TRBJ2-3, is DARVTQTPRHKVTEMGQEVTMRCQPILGHNTVFWYRQTMMQGLELLAYFRNRAPLDDSGMPKDRFSAEMPDATLATLKIQPSEPRDSAVYFCASDLSGGPSDTQYFGPGTRLTVL.